One and the same sample provided the 27 T cell receptor beta chains below, sequenced in a study of shared clonotypes between healthy human individuals. TCRdb keeps only in-frame clones here, not all; method: immunoSEQ multiplex PCR. The data show some 350,000 clones, with 74% seen just once and 10% to 13% held by the top ten. Source material: memory CD4+ T cells sorted from blood. Subset in this sample: CD45RA-negative fraction. Source of these receptors: a man aged 30 to 39 in good health.

There are a few counts of this clone. This chain connects TRBV9 to TRBJ2-2; D remains ambiguous. Germline V gene data show CDR1 as SGDLS and CDR2 as YYNGEE. Trimming pared 2 bases from V and 3 bases from J, leaving 14 bases between. The CDR3 length is 16 residues. The CDR3 DNA reads as TGTGCCAGCAGCGTCGAACTACTCAGTCACACCGGGGAGCTGTTTTTT. Its translation is CASSVELLSHTGELFF.

This rearrangement joins TRBV19 to TRBJ2-2; tentatively, D is TRBD2 (6 bases). The CDR3 has 15 residues. From germline, CDR1 is LNHDA and CDR2 SQIVND (reference sequence). V was cut by 5 bases and J by 5 bases, with 15 bases left in between. The chain's CDR3 is CASSGPGEATGELFF. DNA for the CDR3: TGTGCCAGTAGTGGTCCGGGAGAGGCGACCGGGGAGCTGTTTTTT. The full variable domain, its missing parts supplied by reference TRBV19 and TRBJ2-2, is DGGITQSPKYLFRKEGQNVTLSCEQNLNHDAMYWYRQDPGQGLRLIYYSQIVNDFQKGDIAEGYSVSREKKESFPLTVTSAQKNPTAFYLCASSGPGEATGELFFGEGSRLTVL.

The V and J genes are TRBV19 and TRBJ2-5; D gene unclear. CDR1 is LNHDA, CDR2 SQIVND, per germline (reference sequence). Trimming took 7 bases from V and 3 from J, leaving 9 bases between them. The CDR3 contains 12 residues. The CDR3 region is CASTVNKETQYF. CDR3 DNA sequence: TGTGCCAGTACCGTGAACAAAGAGACCCAGTACTTC.

The rearrangement links TRBV7-2 to TRBJ2-7, with 7 bases aligning to TRBD2. This CDR3 contains 14 residues. Per germline, CDR1 SGHTA and CDR2 FQGNSA. J was trimmed by 3 bases and V by 5 bases; bases with no gene match: 7. CDR3 nucleotide sequence: TGTGCCAGCAGCGTTAGCGGGCCGTTCTACGAGCAGTACTTC. This translates into CASSVSGPFYEQYF. The full variable domain, completed using reference TRBV7-2 and TRBJ2-7, is GAGVSQSPSNKVTEKGKDVELRCDPISGHTALYWYRQSLGQGLEFLIYFQGNSAPDKSGLPSDRFSAERTGGSVSTLTIQRTQQEDSAVYLCASSVSGPFYEQYFGPGTRLTVT.

The chain uses TRBV5-1 and TRBJ2-7, with D perhaps TRBD1 (6 bases). The germline V gene encodes CDR1 SGHRS and CDR2 YFSETQ. The CDR3 is made up of 14 amino acids. Trimming pared 4 bases from V and 0 bases from J, leaving 11 bases between. The CDR3 bases are TGCGCCAGCAGCCCACAGGGCAGCTCCTACGAGCAGTACTTC. Amino acids: CASSPQGSSYEQYF.

V usage is TRBV27 and J usage is TRBJ2-7; D may correspond to TRBD1 or TRBD2 (5 bases each). The ends were cut back, 8 bases at V and 0 bases at J, with 11 bases in the middle. Germline V CDR1 and CDR2: MNHEY, SMNVEV (reference sequence). The CDR3 sequence is 13 residues long. CDR3 amino acids: CASGTESSYEQYF. The DNA for the CDR3 is TGTGCCAGCGGGACGGAGAGCTCCTACGAGCAGTACTTC.

In the case of this clone: Other nucleotide sequences in the sample specify the same CDR3. The genes are TRBV4-3 and TRBJ2-2; no firm D call. The germline V gene encodes CDR1 LGHNA and CDR2 YSLEER. CDR3 size: 15 residues. V lost 0 bases and J 4 bases, leaving 9 bases between the germline ends. The CDR3: CASSQDPRSTGELFF. The CDR3 DNA sequence: TGCGCCAGCAGCCAAGACCCCCGAAGCACCGGGGAGCTGTTTTTT.

The CDR3 DNA sequence: TGTGCCAGCACTCCGGGAGGGCCCATCAATGAGCAGTTCTTC. As protein: CASTPGGPINEQFF. This sequence joins TRBV28 and TRBJ2-1, with 8 bases that match TRBD2. With V trimmed by 7 bases and J by 6 bases, 8 bases remained unmatched. The CDR3 runs 14 residues. Germline V CDR1 and CDR2: MDHEN, SYDVKM.

The CDR3 loop reads CASSLDLAGASYEQYF. The CDR3 coding sequence is TGTGCCAGCAGCTTAGATCTAGCGGGAGCCTCCTACGAGCAGTACTTC. This rearrangement joins TRBV11-1 to TRBJ2-5; TRBD2 matches at 10 bases. The end of the DNA fits TRBJ2-7 better, so the J call may be wrong. The CDR3 contains 16 residues. Germline loops: CDR1 SGHAT, CDR2 FQDESV (reference sequence).

The CDR3 loop is CASSPTGGLYEQYF. CDR3 bases: TGTGCCAGCTCACCAACAGGAGGTCTCTACGAGCAGTACTTC. The chain recombines TRBV18 with TRBJ2-7; D could derive from TRBD1 or TRBD2 (5 bases each). Trimming removed 2 bases at V and 3 bases at J, with 11 bases between. This CDR3 has 14 amino acids. Germline-derived CDR1 and CDR2 are KGHSH and LQKENI.

The chain employs TRBV29-1 and TRBJ1-1; D remains ambiguous. Germline V CDR1 and CDR2: SQVTM, ANQGSEA. The CDR3 is 16 amino acids. Trimming shortened V by 3 bases and J by 0 bases, and 17 bases separated the two germline ends. Here the CDR3 reads CSVDPIKAGVNTEAFF. CDR3 nucleotide sequence: TGCAGCGTTGATCCGATCAAGGCCGGGGTGAACACTGAAGCTTTCTTT.

This clone was seen more than once but under ten times. The rearrangement uses TRBV7-2 and TRBJ2-5, with 7 bases matching TRBD1. J gave up 5 bases and V 4 bases, and 7 bases lay outside the gene matches. Germline CDR1 SGHTA, CDR2 FQGNSA. This CDR3 is built from 14 residues. The CDR3 sequence: CASSSTGWLETQYF. CDR3 sequence (DNA): TGTGCCAGCAGCTCGACAGGGTGGTTGGAGACCCAGTACTTC.

The chain is built from TRBV11-2 and TRBJ2-1, with TRBD2 identical over 8 bases. The CDR3 sequence is 16 residues long. Germline V lookup: CDR1 SGHAT, CDR2 FQNNGV. With 0 bases clipped from V and 4 bases from J, the junction kept 5 bases outside the gene matches. The CDR3 region is CASSLDLAGGYNEQFF. CDR3 DNA: TGTGCCAGCAGCTTAGATCTTGCGGGAGGTTACAATGAGCAGTTCTTC.

In regard to this clone: This specimen includes other DNA sequences encoding the same CDR3. J is TRBJ2-6 and V is TRBV11-2, with 7 positions matching TRBD1. In germline, CDR1 is SGHAT, CDR2 FQNNGV. The CDR3 has 19 residues. V shed 3 bases, J shed 0 bases, and the junction held 11 bases outside the gene matches. The CDR3 protein is CASSFRQGTISSGANVLTF. Written as DNA, the CDR3 is TGTGCCAGCAGCTTTCGACAGGGAACGATTAGCTCTGGGGCCAACGTCCTGACTTTC. The full variable domain, completed using reference TRBV11-2 and TRBJ2-6, is EAGVAQSPRYKIIEKRQSVAFWCNPISGHATLYWYQQILGQGPKLLIQFQNNGVVDDSQLPKDRFSAERLKGVDSTLKIQPAKLEDSAVYLCASSFRQGTISSGANVLTFGAGSRLTVL.

The chain uses TRBV11-2 and TRBJ2-2; no clear D gene. The CDR3 consists of 17 residues. Trimming removed 3 bases from V and 7 bases from J, with 21 bases in between. CDR1 and CDR2 from the germline V gene are SGHAT and FQNNGV. CDR3 loop: CASSFHGQDPFIGELFF. The CDR3 DNA reads TGTGCCAGCAGCTTTCATGGGCAAGACCCGTTTATCGGGGAGCTGTTTTTT.

J is TRBJ2-3 and V is TRBV11-2, with 7 bases that match TRBD2. The germline gives CDR1 SGHAT, CDR2 FQNNGV. V gave up 2 bases and J gave up 6 bases; unmatched junction bases: 14. The CDR3 is 17 residues long. The CDR3 loop is CASSLRGGTGYLDTQYF. The CDR3 coding sequence is TGTGCCAGCAGCTTAAGGGGAGGGACGGGGTACTTGGATACGCAGTATTTT.

This rearrangement joins TRBV10-1 to TRBJ2-2, with D perhaps matching TRBD1 (5 bases). The CDR3 length is 15 residues. The V end was cut by 6 bases, the J end by 1 base, with 12 bases between. Germline-derived CDR1 and CDR2 are WNHNN and SYGVQD (reference sequence). This CDR3 is CASRGPTKNTGELFF. Written as DNA, the CDR3 is TGCGCCAGCAGGGGGCCGACAAAGAACACCGGGGAGCTGTTTTTT.

The chain carries TRBV29-1 and TRBJ2-3, with D hard to call. Trimming cost V 5 bases and J 2 bases, with 8 bases left between them. CDR3 length: 12 amino acids. Germline V gene data show CDR1 as SQVTM and CDR2 as ANQGSEA. CDR3 DNA sequence: TGCAGCGTTAGGACGCACACAGATACGCAGTATTTT. This gives the protein CSVRTHTDTQYF.

The V gene is TRBV18, the J gene TRBJ1-5; D uncertain. The germline V gene has CDR1 KGHSH and CDR2 LQKENI. This CDR3 is built from 16 residues. Between the trimmed V and J ends, which lost 3 bases and 5 bases, there was a span of 17 bases. CDR3: CASSPRRAGLDQPQHF. CDR3 DNA sequence: TGTGCCAGCTCACCTCGACGGGCGGGGTTAGATCAGCCCCAGCATTTT.

V is TRBV10-3 and J is TRBJ1-5; D gene ambiguous. Germline CDR1 ENHRY, CDR2 SYGVKD. V lost 8 bases, J lost 0 bases, and 11 bases lay in between. The CDR3 length is 14 residues. CDR3 in amino acids: CAISPVNSNQPQHF. CDR3 coding DNA: TGTGCCATCTCCCCGGTAAATAGCAATCAGCCCCAGCATTTT.

With regard to this clone: A far larger clone differs by one base, so this is likely a read error. The sample has other DNA sequences that encode this CDR3 too. The chain recombines TRBV6-1 with TRBJ1-1, with D perhaps matching TRBD1 (5 bases). The CDR3 is made up of 14 amino acids. V dropped 8 bases and J dropped 2 bases, with 15 bases sitting between them. CDR1 is MNHNS and CDR2 is SASEGT in the germline V gene. CDR3: CASVKTEVNTEAFF. CDR3 sequence (DNA): TGTGCCAGCGTGAAGACAGAGGTAAACACTGAAGCTTTCTTT.

The chain recombines TRBV2 with TRBJ1-2; D remains unclear. The V end lost 3 bases, the J end lost 0 bases, and 8 bases lay between the germline ends. The V gene's germline CDR1 is SNHLY and CDR2 FYNNEI. The CDR3 has 14 residues. The DNA of the CDR3 is TGTGCCAGCAGTGAGCGGCTAGCTAACTATGGCTACACCTTC. Residues: CASSERLANYGYTF.

V gene TRBV29-1 combines with J gene TRBJ2-5, with a tentative D call TRBD2 (6 bases). Trimming took 2 bases from V and 7 from J, leaving 14 bases between them. Germline-derived CDR1 and CDR2 are SQVTM and ANQGSEA. The CDR3 contains 13 residues. The CDR3 here is CSVERGSGGTQYF. The CDR3 DNA reads TGCAGCGTTGAACGGGGCTCCGGGGGGACCCAGTACTTC. The full variable domain, in which reference TRBV29-1 and TRBJ2-5 provide the parts outside the CDR3, is SAVISQKPSRDICQRGTSLTIQCQVDSQVTMMFWYRQQPGQSLTLIATANQGSEATYESGFVIDKFPISRPNLTFSTLTVSNMSPEDSSIYLCSVERGSGGTQYFGPGTRLLVL.

The chain combines TRBV5-4 with TRBJ2-1; tentatively, D is TRBD1 or TRBD2 (6 bases each). The CDR3 extends over 14 amino acids. The V end was cut by 0 bases, the J end by 6 bases, with 10 bases between. The germline V gene encodes CDR1 SGHNT and CDR2 YYREEE (reference sequence). The CDR3 region is CASSLVGGGNEQFF. In nucleotides, the CDR3 is TGTGCCAGCAGCTTGGTCGGGGGCGGCAATGAGCAGTTCTTC.

This chain connects TRBV7-2 to TRBJ1-3; D is uncertain. This CDR3 has 14 amino acids. Germline V CDR1 and CDR2: SGHTA, FQGNSA. With 7 bases removed from V and 4 bases from J, the gap between germline ends came to 14 bases. This CDR3 reads CASTPPGVGNTIYF. The CDR3 nucleotides are TGTGCCAGCACCCCCCCCGGGGTGGGAAACACCATATATTTT.

This sequence joins TRBV7-9 and TRBJ2-7; no clear D gene. From germline, CDR1 is SEHNR and CDR2 FQNEAQ (reference sequence). With 2 bases removed from V and 9 bases from J, the gap between germline ends came to 8 bases. This CDR3 is built from 11 residues. As DNA, the CDR3 is TGTGCCAGCAGCTTATGGGAATTGCAGTACTTC. Residues: CASSLWELQYF.

The chain joins TRBV23-1 to TRBJ2-7; the match to TRBD1 covers 8 bases. TRBV23-1 is annotated as an ORF whose role is uncertain. The V segment lost 0 bases and the J segment 0 bases; nucleotides outside the gene matches: 4. The length of the CDR3 is 16 residues. The CDR3 region is CASSQSKGTGSYEQYF. The CDR3 coding sequence is TGCGCCAGCAGTCAATCGAAGGGGACAGGCTCCTACGAGCAGTACTTC.